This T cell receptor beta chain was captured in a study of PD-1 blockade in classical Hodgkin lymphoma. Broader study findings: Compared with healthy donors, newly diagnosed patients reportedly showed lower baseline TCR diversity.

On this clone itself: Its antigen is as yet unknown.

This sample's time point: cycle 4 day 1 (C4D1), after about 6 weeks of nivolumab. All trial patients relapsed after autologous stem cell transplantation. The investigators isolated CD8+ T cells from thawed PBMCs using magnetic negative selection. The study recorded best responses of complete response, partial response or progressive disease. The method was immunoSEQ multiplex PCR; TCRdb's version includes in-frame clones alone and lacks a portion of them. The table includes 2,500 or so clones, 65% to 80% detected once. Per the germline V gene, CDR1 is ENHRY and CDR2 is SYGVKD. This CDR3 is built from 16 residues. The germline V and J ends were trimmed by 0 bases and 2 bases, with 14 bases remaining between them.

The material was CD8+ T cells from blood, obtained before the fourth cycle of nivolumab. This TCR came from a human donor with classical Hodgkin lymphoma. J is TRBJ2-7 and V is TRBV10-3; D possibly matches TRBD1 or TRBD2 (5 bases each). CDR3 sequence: CAISESFQVGAYEQYF. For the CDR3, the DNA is TGTGCCATCAGTGAGTCTTTCCAGGTGGGGGCCTACGAGCAGTACTTC.